Each of the 20 T cell receptor beta chains below was sequenced from the same sample in a study of T cells in localized non-small cell lung cancer. Using immunoSEQ multiplex PCR, the repertoire was profiled, and TCRdb retains in-frame clones only, with some absent. The data hold over 25,000 clones, with just under 80% observed a single time. Source: peripheral blood, taken before any cancer treatment. Receptor source: a male donor older than 55 with stage III squamous cell lung carcinoma.

Here the CDR3 DNA reads TGTGCCAGCAGTGCGTCGGGGACACCCTCTGGAAACACCATATATTTT. Protein sequence: CASSASGTPSGNTIYF. V gene TRBV6-1 combines with J gene TRBJ1-3; a weak D match, TRBD1 (6 bases). The V gene's germline CDR1 is MNHNS and CDR2 SASEGT. CDR3 size: 16 residues. V was cut by 4 bases and J by 0 bases, with 13 bases left in between.

This chain connects TRBV4-2 to TRBJ1-2, with D perhaps TRBD1 (5 bases). CDR1 and CDR2 (germline): LGHNA, YNFKEQ. This CDR3 is 11 amino acids long. Trimming shortened V by 5 bases and J by 8 bases, and 9 bases separated the two germline ends. The CDR3 DNA follows: TGTGCCAGCAGCTTGGGACGCGGCTACACCTTC. This gives the protein CASSLGRGYTF.

The chain links TRBV4-1 to TRBJ1-3; perhaps TRBD1 as D (5 bases). Looked up from germline, CDR1 is MGHRA and CDR2 is YSYEKL. V lost 0 bases and J lost 0, with 15 bases in between. The CDR3 runs 18 residues. CDR3 sequence: CASSQEATALVSGNTIYF. CDR3 coding DNA: TGCGCCAGCAGCCAAGAAGCGACAGCGCTAGTCTCTGGAAACACCATATATTTT.

The CDR3 here is CASSLLDRAYGYTF. The CDR3 nucleotides are TGCGCCAGCAGCCTACTAGACAGGGCGTATGGCTACACCTTC. The chain carries TRBV4-3 and TRBJ1-2; 7 bases line up with TRBD1. The CDR3 has 14 residues. Germline trimming cut 4 bases from V and 5 bases from J; bases unmatched to any gene: 7. Germline CDR1 is LGHNA and CDR2 is YSLEER.

This clone was found a few times. The chain is built from TRBV2 and TRBJ1-6, with 9 positions matching TRBD1. The CDR3 contains 15 residues. V lost 5 bases, J lost 10 bases, and 9 bases stayed unmatched. The V gene's germline CDR1 is SNHLY and CDR2 FYNNEI. CDR3 region: CASSPGTGSGSPLHF. CDR3 DNA sequence: TGTGCCAGCAGTCCCGGGACAGGGTCGGGGTCACCCCTCCACTTT.

This chain connects TRBV18 to TRBJ1-2; no clear D gene. The germline V and J ends were trimmed by 0 bases and 6 bases, with 8 bases remaining between them. CDR1 is KGHSH, CDR2 LQKENI, per germline. This CDR3 is 13 amino acids long. CDR3 loop: CASSPPEENGYTF. CDR3 bases: TGTGCCAGCTCACCACCTGAGGAGAATGGCTACACCTTC.

The chain employs TRBV7-3 and TRBJ2-3, with D possibly called TRBD1 or TRBD2 (6 bases each). The germline gives CDR1 SGHTA, CDR2 FQGTGA. This CDR3 is built from 15 residues. The ends were cut back, 5 bases at V and 0 bases at J, with 12 bases in the middle. The CDR3 loop is CASSPPGASTDTQYF. CDR3 DNA sequence: TGTGCCAGCAGCCCCCCGGGGGCGAGCACAGATACGCAGTATTTT. Complete variable domain (other parts from reference TRBV7-3 and TRBJ2-3): GAGVSQTPSNKVTEKGKYVELRCDPISGHTALYWYRQSLGQGPEFLIYFQGTGAADDSGLPNDRFFAVRPEGSVSTLKIQRTERGDSAVYLCASSPPGASTDTQYFGPGTRLTVL.

This clone was detected only once. CDR3 sequence (DNA): TGTGCCAGCAGACCGCGGGGCTCCTACGAGCAGTACTTC. It translates to CASRPRGSYEQYF. The genes are TRBV27 and TRBJ2-7; perhaps TRBD2 as D (6 bases). The CDR3 length is 13 residues. Germline lookup yields CDR1 MNHEY and CDR2 SMNVEV (reference sequence). V gave up 6 bases and J gave up 0 bases, with 9 bases separating them.

This rearrangement joins TRBV6-6 to TRBJ2-7; 7 nucleotides agree with TRBD1. The germline CDR1 and CDR2 sequences are MNHNY and SVGAGI (reference sequence). Germline trimming cut 5 bases from V and 1 base from J; bases unmatched to any gene: 8. This CDR3 comprises 15 residues. In DNA form, the CDR3 reads TGTGCCAGCAGTCCCTTAACAGGGGCATCCTACGAGCAGTACTTC. Protein sequence: CASSPLTGASYEQYF.

The chain carries TRBV7-2 and TRBJ1-5; D is perhaps TRBD1 (6 bases). V lost 0 bases and J 6 bases, leaving 9 bases between the germline ends. Germline CDR1 reads SGHTA; CDR2 reads FQGNSA. The CDR3 runs 14 residues. In DNA, the CDR3 is TGTGCCAGCAGCTTAGCACAGGGCAGTCAGCCCCAGCATTTT. Translated: CASSLAQGSQPQHF.

V gene TRBV7-2 combines with J gene TRBJ1-4; TRBD1 might be the D (6 bases). The length of the CDR3 is 15 residues. Germline CDR1 and CDR2: SGHTA and FQGNSA. V dropped 5 bases and J dropped 4 bases, with 14 bases sitting between them. The CDR3 DNA is TGTGCCAGCAGCCGTAGACAAGGGGGTAATGAAAAACTGTTTTTT. Amino acid sequence: CASSRRQGGNEKLFF.

V and J are TRBV7-9 and TRBJ2-1, with D possibly TRBD2 on 5 matching bases. The CDR3 has 15 amino acids. Trimming left V 5 bases short and J 9 bases short, with 20 bases between. Germline V gene sequence: CDR1 SEHNR, CDR2 FQNEAQ (reference sequence). CDR3 sequence: CASSPNPEEPGEQFF. DNA for the CDR3: TGTGCCAGCAGCCCGAACCCGGAGGAGCCTGGTGAGCAGTTCTTC.

This rearrangement joins TRBV7-2 to TRBJ1-3, with D possibly being TRBD1 (5 bases). From germline, CDR1 is SGHTA and CDR2 FQGNSA. This CDR3 is 13 amino acids long. V gave up 5 bases and J gave up 4 bases, with 9 bases separating them. The CDR3 sequence is CASSPGSGNTIYF. The CDR3 region has the DNA TGTGCCAGCAGCCCAGGGTCCGGAAACACCATATATTTT.

The chain carries TRBV5-1 and TRBJ2-3; TRBD2 agrees at 9 bases. Looked up from germline, CDR1 is SGHRS and CDR2 is YFSETQ. Trimming at V came to 5 bases and at J to 3 bases, leaving 1 base not matched to a gene. The CDR3 contains 13 residues. The DNA of the CDR3 is TGCGCCAGCAGTCTAGCGGGGACAGATACGCAGTATTTT. Encoded protein: CASSLAGTDTQYF.

V gene TRBV21-1 combines with J gene TRBJ1-3; the table's D gene call, TRBD1, was not cross checked with the DNA. TRBV21-1 is reported as a pseudogene. The CDR3 spans 16 residues. The CDR3 DNA sequence: TGTGCCAGCAGCAAAATGACAGGGGAAGGGGGAAACACCATATATTTT. Its translation: CASSKMTGEGGNTIYF.

V usage is TRBV27 and J usage is TRBJ1-5; TRBD1 matches 7 bases. Germline V gene lookup returns CDR1 MNHEY and CDR2 SMNVEV (reference sequence). The length of the CDR3 is 13 residues. The trim removed 5 bases at V and 5 bases at J, leaving 3 bases unmatched. CDR3 residues: CASSNDRDQPQHF. The CDR3 DNA is TGTGCCAGCAGTAACGACAGGGATCAGCCCCAGCATTTT.

The chain carries TRBV6-5 and TRBJ1-5; perhaps TRBD1 as D (5 bases). CDR3 length: 16 amino acids. Trimming pared 0 bases from V and 6 bases from J, leaving 15 bases between. Germline-derived CDR1 and CDR2 are MNHEY and SVGAGI. The CDR3 reads CASSYSIGGAFQPQHF. The CDR3 nucleotides read TGTGCCAGCAGTTACTCTATTGGGGGAGCTTTTCAGCCCCAGCATTTT.

The table lists this clone with a count of one. The V gene is TRBV19, the J gene TRBJ2-1; D may correspond to TRBD1 or TRBD2 (5 bases each). Trimming cost V 5 bases and J 4 bases, with 12 bases left between them. CDR1 and CDR2 from the germline V gene are LNHDA and SQIVND (reference sequence). The CDR3 spans 14 residues. CDR3 region: CASSRGPGYNEQFF. CDR3 bases: TGTGCCAGTAGTCGGGGACCTGGGTACAATGAGCAGTTCTTC.

This clone was recorded once. V usage is TRBV7-2 and J usage is TRBJ2-7; 9 bases are a match to TRBD1. Losses at the gene ends were 1 base for V and 7 bases for J; bases not matched to a gene: 8. This CDR3 has 15 amino acids. In germline, CDR1 is SGHTA, CDR2 FQGNSA. The CDR3 DNA reads TGTGCCAGCAGCTTAGGGCCACAGGGGGCTAGAGAGCAGTACTTC. Amino acid sequence: CASSLGPQGAREQYF.

The chain couples TRBV9 to TRBJ2-5; possibly TRBD1 for D (5 bases). The ends were cut back, 4 bases at V and 5 bases at J, with 21 bases in the middle. CDR1 is SGDLS and CDR2 is YYNGEE in the germline V gene. The length of the CDR3 is 16 residues. Written as DNA, the CDR3 is TGTGCCAGCAGCCCCCGCCAAGGGGCGCGATCGGAGACCCAGTACTTC. Amino acids: CASSPRQGARSETQYF.